The T cell receptor (beta chain) described here comes from a study of read filtering for tumor transcriptome and immune sequencing. Whole-study context: Transcriptome libraries were built from DNase-treated RNA.

This clonotype was recorded many times. What it binds is not known. This library used roughly 0.4 ug RNA and molecular barcoded adaptors spanning alpha/delta and beta/gamma chains. One entry per CDR3 protein results from TCRdb running MiXCR on the reads. The table has around 50,000 distinct CDR3 sequences, about 12% seen once. Study-level results: Single-read clonotypes: about 81.9% of IR-seq clonotypes (around 3.5% of reads), about 75% of RNA-seq clonotypes (44.6% of reads). Sorted CD138-negative bone marrow cells were not purified T cells.

Germline CDR1 reads SEHNR; CDR2 reads FQNEAQ (reference sequence). V shed 3 bases and J shed 6 bases, with 18 bases lying between them. This CDR3 has 15 residues. The specimen sequenced was a population of CD138-negative cells sorted from bone marrow. The sequence was collected from a donor aged 40 or older with multiple myeloma. This chain connects TRBV7-9 to TRBJ2-7; D might be TRBD2 (6 bases). In DNA, the CDR3 is TGTGCCAGCAGCTTCCCGACAGTGGAGGGGCTCGAGCAGTACTTC. Translating it yields CASSFPTVEGLEQYF.